This paragraph reports one T cell receptor (beta chain). What it binds is unknown. The data derive from a study of OX40 agonist ivuxolimab in advanced cancers. Overall study: The study gave patients intravenous ivuxolimab at 0.01 to 10 mg/kg every 2 weeks. The study enrolled dose-escalation patients with hepatocellular carcinoma, melanoma, renal cell or head and neck cancer. Study observations and caveats: More expanded clones were found, on average, in CD8+ than in CD4+ T cells. Certain nonresponders likewise exhibited a low normalized T-cell clonal expansion.

Libraries were prepared by immunoSEQ multiplex PCR; TCRdb keeps only in-frame clonotypes and omits some of them. The sample yields more than 100,000 clones, 90% seen once. J was trimmed by 4 bases and V by 4 bases; bases with no gene match: 16. Germline V lookup: CDR1 MGHRA, CDR2 YSYEKL. There are 19 residues in the CDR3. Sequences were derived from CD4+ or CD8+ T cells sorted from blood, sampled in a trial of the OX40 agonist ivuxolimab. The chain joins TRBV4-1 to TRBJ2-1, with 10 bases fitting TRBD2. The receptor's source is an adult with an advanced solid tumor such as melanoma, head and neck, liver or kidney cancer. CDR3 sequence: CASSPPSTIAGGGYNEQFF. Written as DNA, the CDR3 is TGCGCCAGCAGCCCTCCCTCTACAATAGCGGGAGGAGGGTACAATGAGCAGTTCTTC.